The 7 T cell receptor beta chains below were found in one sample sequenced in a study of neurological immune-mediated disorders. MiXCR, run by TCRdb on the 5' RACE reads, gives a single entry per CDR3 protein. In the table there are roughly 31,000 distinct CDR3 sequences, roughly 4.4% of which are singletons. Source material: PBMCs. The origin of the receptors is a man aged 18 to 29 in good health.

At least ten counts were recorded for this clonotype. The chain has TRBV4-2 and TRBJ1-2, with unresolved D. Germline V gene lookup returns CDR1 LGHNA and CDR2 YNFKEQ. V was clipped by 4 bases and J by 8 bases, with 11 bases between them. This CDR3 is built from 12 residues. CDR3 in amino acids: CASSREKGGYTF. The CDR3 region has the DNA TGTGCCAGCAGCCGCGAAAAAGGGGGCTACACCTTC.

Of note for this clonotype: This may be a read error, as it is one base from a much larger clone. V usage is TRBV2 and J usage is TRBJ1-6; TRBD1 agrees at 10 bases. There are 16 residues in the CDR3. Germline V lookup: CDR1 SNHLY, CDR2 FYNNEI. The CDR3 DNA reads as TGTGCCAGCAGTGAAAGGACAGGGGGATCAAGTTCACACCTCCACTTT. Translating gives CASSERTGGSSSHLHF.

This clonotype has a count of ten or more. V usage is TRBV10-3 and J usage is TRBJ1-5; the D gene is possibly TRBD1 (5 bases). V was clipped by 2 bases and J by 6 bases, with 17 bases between them. CDR1 is ENHRY, CDR2 SYGVKD, per germline. The CDR3 spans 16 residues. In DNA, the CDR3 is TGTGCCATCAGTGAGGCTAGTATGGCAGGGCTTCAGCCCCAGCATTTT. Residues: CAISEASMAGLQPQHF.

This chain uses TRBV30 with TRBJ1-2; TRBD1 might be the D (6 bases). This CDR3 is built from 15 residues. In germline, CDR1 is GTSNPN, CDR2 SVGIG (reference sequence). Trimming stripped 1 base from V and 7 bases from J, with 19 bases between. CDR3 sequence reads: CAWSARDIGLLGYTF. CDR3 nucleotides: TGTGCCTGGAGTGCCCGGGACATAGGACTTCTTGGCTACACCTTC.

At least ten counts were recorded for this clonotype. The V gene is TRBV5-1, the J gene TRBJ2-1; 8 bases align to TRBD1. Germline assignment: CDR1 SGHRS and CDR2 YFSETQ. J gave up 7 bases and V 1 base, and 7 bases lay outside the gene matches. CDR3 size: 15 residues. The CDR3 DNA reads TGCGCCAGCAGCTTGTCCACAGGGGGGATGAATGAGCAGTTCTTC. Translated: CASSLSTGGMNEQFF.

This clonotype was counted at least ten times. V and J are TRBV3-1 and TRBJ1-3; D gene ambiguous. The germline V gene encodes CDR1 LGHDT and CDR2 YNNKEL (reference sequence). V lost 0 bases and J lost 3, with 18 bases in between. The CDR3 spans 18 residues. The CDR3: CASSQDSGPGGFGNTIYF. CDR3 nucleotide sequence: TGTGCCAGCAGCCAAGATTCGGGCCCGGGTGGGTTTGGAAACACCATATATTTT.

This clonotype came up many times. This rearrangement joins TRBV25-1 to TRBJ1-4; tentative D call: TRBD1 (5 bases). Trimming shortened V by 1 base and J by 8 bases, and 11 bases separated the two germline ends. Per the germline V gene, CDR1 is MGHDK and CDR2 is SYGVNS. This CDR3 has 14 amino acids. The CDR3 DNA is TGTGCCAGCAGTGAATCAGGGTGGGGGGAAAAACTGTTTTTT. This gives the protein CASSESGWGEKLFF.